The following is a T cell receptor beta chain sequence with its context. As yet, its antigen is unknown. RNA amounts of 0.5 to 1 ug underwent reverse transcription with random hexamers. TCR beta CDR3 was amplified by immunoSEQ multiplex PCR. This amplification extended across 54 Vbeta and 13 Jbeta segments. One entry per CDR3 protein, called by TCRdb with MiXCR from the immunoSEQ multiplex PCR reads. The top ten clones hold 0.2% to 0.25% of a sample with 150,000 or so distinct CDR3 sequences, about 94% of them seen once. The data belong to a study of CD8 T cells in Susac syndrome. The study, taken as a whole, reports: As acknowledged by the study, its TCR sequencing and HLA analysis included a relatively small number of individuals.

V dropped 4 bases and J dropped 3 bases, with 16 bases sitting between them. Germline-derived CDR1 and CDR2 are LGHNA and YSLEER. The CDR3 spans 15 residues. The chain recombines TRBV4-3 with TRBJ2-7; TRBD1 or TRBD2 may be the D gene (5 bases each). Sequences were obtained from CD8+ T cells from PBMCs. The origin of this receptor is a human donor with multiple sclerosis. CDR3 sequence reads: CASSPGTGSNYEQYF. The CDR3 DNA reads TGCGCCAGCAGCCCCGGGACGGGAAGCAACTACGAGCAGTACTTC.